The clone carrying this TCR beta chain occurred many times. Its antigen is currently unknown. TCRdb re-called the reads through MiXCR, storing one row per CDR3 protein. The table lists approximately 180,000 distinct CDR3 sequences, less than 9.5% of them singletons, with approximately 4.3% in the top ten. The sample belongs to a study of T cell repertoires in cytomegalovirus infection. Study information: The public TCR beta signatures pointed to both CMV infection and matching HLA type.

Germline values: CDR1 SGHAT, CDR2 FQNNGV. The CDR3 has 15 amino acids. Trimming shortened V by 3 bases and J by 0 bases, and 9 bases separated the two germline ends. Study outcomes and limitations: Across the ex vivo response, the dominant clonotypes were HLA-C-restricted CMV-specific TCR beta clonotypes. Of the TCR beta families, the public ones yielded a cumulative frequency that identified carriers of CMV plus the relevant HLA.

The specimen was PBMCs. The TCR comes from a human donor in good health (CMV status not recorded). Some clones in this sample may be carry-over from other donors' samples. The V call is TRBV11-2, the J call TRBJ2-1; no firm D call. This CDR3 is CASSFYTSSYNEQFF. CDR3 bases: TGTGCCAGCAGCTTTTACACGAGCTCCTACAATGAGCAGTTCTTC.